A single sample is the source of the 27 T cell receptor beta chains below, sequenced in a study of blood T cell repertoires in COVID-19. The assay was immunoSEQ multiplex PCR, and TCRdb's table has in-frame clones only and misses some. Here the sample spans some 110,000 clones, 60% to 80% being singletons. Sequencing was carried out using peripheral blood. These receptors were obtained from a human donor with acute or convalescent COVID-19. The donor label of this sample is uncertain.

The chain links TRBV5-6 to TRBJ2-5; no clear D. The germline V and J ends were trimmed by 4 bases and 4 bases, with 11 bases remaining between them. Germline V gives CDR1 SGHDT, CDR2 YYEEEE. There are 13 residues in the CDR3. CDR3 protein: CASSASYGETQYF. In DNA, the CDR3 is TGTGCCAGCAGCGCGTCCTATGGAGAGACCCAGTACTTC.

The chain combines TRBV4-1 with TRBJ1-2; 7 positions agree with TRBD1. The CDR3 contains 15 residues. The trim removed 1 base at V and 0 bases at J, leaving 2 bases unmatched. Looked up from germline, CDR1 is MGHRA and CDR2 is YSYEKL. CDR3 residues: CASSQAGGANYGYTF. The CDR3 nucleotides read TGCGCCAGCAGCCAAGCAGGGGGAGCTAACTATGGCTACACCTTC.

The J gene is TRBJ2-2, the V gene TRBV13; D is perhaps TRBD2 (6 bases). Trimming left V 3 bases short and J 3 bases short, with 14 bases between. CDR3 length equals 16 residues. Germline V gives CDR1 PRHDT, CDR2 FYEKMQ (reference sequence). The CDR3 sequence: CASSFRTGDDTGELFF. In nucleotides, the CDR3 is TGTGCCAGCAGCTTCAGAACGGGGGATGACACCGGGGAGCTGTTTTTT.

The V and J genes are TRBV30 and TRBJ1-1; 8 nucleotides align to TRBD1. The germline CDR1 and CDR2 sequences are GTSNPN and SVGIG (reference sequence). The CDR3 totals 14 residues. The V segment lost 3 bases and the J segment 5 bases; nucleotides outside the gene matches: 8. DNA for the CDR3: TGTGCCTGGAGGTACCCGGACAGGGAGACTGAAGCTTTCTTT. Encoded protein: CAWRYPDRETEAFF.

The DNA for the CDR3 is TGTGCCAGTAGTATCGGCCAGGCGACATCTGGGGCCAACGTCCTGACTTTC. This encodes CASSIGQATSGANVLTF. The J gene is TRBJ2-6, the V gene TRBV19; D unclear. The germline V gene encodes CDR1 LNHDA and CDR2 SQIVND (reference sequence). The CDR3 extends over 17 amino acids. V lost 3 bases and J 1 base, leaving 13 bases between the germline ends.

This clone has just one count. The chain is built from TRBV11-2 and TRBJ2-2, with D tentatively TRBD1 (6 bases). Germline V gene sequence: CDR1 SGHAT, CDR2 FQNNGV. V lost 2 bases, J lost 5 bases, and 12 bases lay in between. The CDR3 covers 15 residues. CDR3 residues: CASSLQGLRTGELFF. CDR3 in DNA: TGTGCCAGCAGCTTACAGGGGTTGAGGACCGGGGAGCTGTTTTTT.

The V gene is TRBV6-5, the J gene TRBJ1-2, with D perhaps TRBD1 (6 bases). Germline V gene sequence: CDR1 MNHEY, CDR2 SVGAGI. Deletions cut 2 bases from V and 6 bases from J, with 19 bases between. The CDR3 is made up of 16 amino acids. CDR3 residues: CASSYTVNRDSNGYTF. The CDR3 bases are TGTGCCAGCAGTTACACCGTAAACAGGGATAGTAATGGCTACACCTTC.

The V gene is TRBV5-1, the J gene TRBJ2-3; 9 nucleotides agree with TRBD1. J was trimmed by 2 bases and V by 3 bases; bases with no gene match: 7. The length of the CDR3 is 16 residues. Germline values: CDR1 SGHRS, CDR2 YFSETQ. This CDR3 is CASSSLTGGNTDTQYF. CDR3 bases: TGCGCCAGCAGCTCGTTAACAGGGGGCAACACAGATACGCAGTATTTT.

Here the CDR3 reads CASSPRRPDGETQYF. CDR3 nucleotide sequence: TGTGCCAGCTCACCACGGAGACCCGATGGGGAGACCCAGTACTTC. This chain joins TRBV18 and TRBJ2-5; no reliable D call. V dropped 1 base and J dropped 5 bases, with 14 bases sitting between them. There are 15 residues in the CDR3. The germline V gene has CDR1 KGHSH and CDR2 LQKENI.

The rearrangement uses TRBV7-3 and TRBJ2-6; D is possibly TRBD2 (5 bases). The germline CDR1 and CDR2 sequences are SGHTA and FQGTGA. Deletions cut 1 base from V and 0 bases from J, with 10 bases between. This CDR3 region has 17 residues. CDR3 coding DNA: TGTGCCAGCAGCTTAATAGGGAGTAGCTCTGGGGCCAACGTCCTGACTTTC. Amino acid sequence: CASSLIGSSSGANVLTF.

This chain uses TRBV18 with TRBJ1-4, with D possibly matching TRBD1 (5 bases). CDR1 and CDR2 from the germline V gene are KGHSH and LQKENI. The V end was cut by 4 bases, the J end by 2 bases, with 8 bases between. There are 14 residues in the CDR3. CDR3 nucleotide sequence: TGTGCCAGCTCACAAGGACACACTAATGAAAAACTGTTTTTT. It encodes CASSQGHTNEKLFF.

The V gene is TRBV19, the J gene TRBJ1-5; 11 bases map to TRBD1. Unmatched junction bases numbered 7, after V lost 4 bases and J lost 2 bases. CDR3 length equals 17 residues. Germline-derived CDR1 and CDR2 are LNHDA and SQIVND (reference sequence). This CDR3 reads CASSKGQGDWGNQPQHF. The CDR3 nucleotides read TGTGCCAGTAGTAAGGGACAGGGGGATTGGGGCAATCAGCCCCAGCATTTT.

This clone was detected many times. The chain recombines TRBV5-4 with TRBJ1-6; no firm D call. The CDR3 loop spans 15 amino acids. In germline, CDR1 is SGHNT, CDR2 YYREEE (reference sequence). Deletions cut 4 bases from V and 6 bases from J, with 14 bases between. The CDR3 DNA sequence: TGTGCCAGCAGCCCTTCCGGAGCAGCTAATTCACCCCTCCACTTT. Translated: CASSPSGAANSPLHF.

This chain connects TRBV18 to TRBJ1-4; D is possibly TRBD1 (5 bases). With 3 bases removed from V and 0 bases from J, the gap between germline ends came to 8 bases. The CDR3 is 15 residues long. CDR1 is KGHSH and CDR2 is LQKENI in the germline V gene. CDR3 sequence (DNA): TGTGCCAGCTCACCCGTGACAGCAACTAATGAAAAACTGTTTTTT. Residues: CASSPVTATNEKLFF.

The chain links TRBV6-5 to TRBJ2-5; 9 positions match TRBD2. Germline V gene lookup returns CDR1 MNHEY and CDR2 SVGAGI. This CDR3 is 14 amino acids long. V gave up 8 bases and J gave up 4 bases; unmatched junction bases: 8. CDR3 DNA: TGTGCCAGCGCCTCGCGGGGGGGCGCAGAGACCCAGTACTTC. This encodes CASASRGGAETQYF.

J is TRBJ1-1 and V is TRBV5-1, with D unresolved. The CDR3 sequence is 14 residues long. Germline values: CDR1 SGHRS, CDR2 YFSETQ. V gave up 3 bases and J gave up 0 bases, with 9 bases separating them. The CDR3 sequence is CASSSTPLNTEAFF. The CDR3 DNA reads as TGCGCCAGCAGCTCGACACCCTTGAACACTGAAGCTTTCTTT. The full variable domain, its missing parts supplied by reference TRBV5-1 and TRBJ1-1, is KAGVTQTPRYLIKTRGQQVTLSCSPISGHRSVSWYQQTPGQGLQFLFEYFSETQRNKGNFPGRFSGRQFSNSRSEMNVSTLELGDSALYLCASSSTPLNTEAFFGQGTRLTVV.

The chain joins TRBV6-5 to TRBJ1-2; D possibly corresponds to TRBD1 (5 bases). Germline-derived CDR1 and CDR2 are MNHEY and SVGAGI. This CDR3 region has 15 residues. V shed 3 bases and J shed 4 bases, with 15 bases lying between them. The CDR3: CASSYYETEIYGYTF. The CDR3 bases are TGTGCCAGCAGTTATTATGAGACAGAAATCTATGGCTACACCTTC.

The table lists this clone with a few counts. V and J are TRBV5-1 and TRBJ1-3; no clear D. With 5 bases removed from V and 1 base from J, the gap between germline ends came to 7 bases. This CDR3 spans 13 amino acids. Germline CDR1 and CDR2: SGHRS and YFSETQ. In DNA form, the CDR3 reads TGCGCCAGCAGGGTTAGTTCTGGAAACACCATATATTTT. Residues: CASRVSSGNTIYF.

The genes are TRBV3-1 (or the pseudogene TRBV3-2) and TRBJ2-1, with 7 bases that match TRBD2. With 6 bases clipped from V and 6 bases from J, the junction kept 17 bases outside the gene matches. This CDR3 has 17 amino acids. The V gene's germline CDR1 is LGHDT and CDR2 YNNKEL (reference sequence). CDR3 sequence reads: CASSPRLGAGLFNEQFF. In DNA, the CDR3 is TGTGCCAGCAGTCCAAGATTAGGAGCGGGGTTGTTCAATGAGCAGTTCTTC.

The V and J genes are TRBV7-6 and TRBJ2-3; 7 bases align to TRBD2. The CDR3 consists of 16 residues. Germline trimming cut 1 base from V and 8 bases from J; bases unmatched to any gene: 12. The germline CDR1 and CDR2 sequences are SGHVS and FNYEAQ. Written as DNA, the CDR3 is TGTGCCAGCAGCTTAGAGATCGGACCCGGGGAGGGTACGCAGTATTTT. Translated, it gives CASSLEIGPGEGTQYF.

The chain recombines TRBV6-1 with TRBJ1-1; 8 nucleotides line up with TRBD1. The CDR3 spans 15 residues. The germline V gene has CDR1 MNHNS and CDR2 SASEGT. Trimming at V came to 2 bases and at J to 3 bases, leaving 5 bases not matched to a gene. The CDR3 region has the DNA TGTGCCAGCAGTGAATGGGACAGGAGGCACACTGAAGCTTTCTTT. The encoded protein is CASSEWDRRHTEAFF.

The chain links TRBV28 to TRBJ2-5; 12 bases match TRBD2. This CDR3 region has 15 residues. Germline CDR1 and CDR2: MDHEN and SYDVKM. Trimming took 5 bases from V and 5 from J; bases not matched to a gene: 6. The CDR3 here is CASSPSGGAWETQYF. CDR3 DNA: TGTGCCAGCAGTCCTAGCGGGGGGGCGTGGGAGACCCAGTACTTC.

V is TRBV4-1 and J is TRBJ2-7; 7 bases map to TRBD2. The CDR3 loop spans 14 amino acids. The junction had 2 bases not matched to a gene; V was cut back by 0 bases and J by 3 bases. Per the germline V gene, CDR1 is MGHRA and CDR2 is YSYEKL. CDR3 DNA: TGCGCCAGCAGCCAAGACGCTAGCGGCTACGAGCAGTACGTC. This gives the protein CASSQDASGYEQYV.

V is TRBV11-2 and J is TRBJ1-3; 8 bases map to TRBD1. The CDR3 runs 16 residues. Germline-derived CDR1 and CDR2 are SGHAT and FQNNGV. V was clipped by 3 bases and J by 9 bases; unmatched bases: 13. The CDR3 DNA reads TGTGCCAGCAGCTTTGGGCAGGGGGCGAGTCGTGGCACCATATATTTT. This translates into CASSFGQGASRGTIYF.

This chain uses TRBV2 with TRBJ2-2; D ambiguous. Germline V gene data show CDR1 as SNHLY and CDR2 as FYNNEI. Trimming cost V 5 bases and J 3 bases, with 7 bases left between them. This CDR3 contains 13 residues. CDR3 in DNA: TGTGCCAGCAGTCGTTCTTACACCGGGGAGCTGTTTTTT. Its translation is CASSRSYTGELFF.

The rearrangement uses TRBV2 and TRBJ1-2; TRBD1 might be the D (6 bases). The CDR3 totals 15 residues. The germline V and J ends were trimmed by 0 bases and 6 bases, with 14 bases remaining between them. Germline CDR1 is SNHLY and CDR2 is FYNNEI. Here the CDR3 reads CASSEARTASHGYTF. As DNA, the CDR3 is TGTGCCAGCAGTGAAGCGAGGACAGCAAGTCATGGCTACACCTTC.

This clone was recorded a few times. CDR3 residues: CASSLAGTGGTDTQYF. CDR3 bases: TGTGCCAGCAGCCTGGCCGGGACAGGGGGCACAGATACGCAGTATTTT. The chain carries TRBV4-2 and TRBJ2-3, with 10 bases matching TRBD1. Germline trimming cut 4 bases from V and 1 base from J; bases unmatched to any gene: 5. Germline CDR1 LGHNA, CDR2 YNFKEQ. The CDR3 extends over 16 amino acids.